Given below is one T cell receptor beta chain in context. Its ends do not fully match the called genes, so a read error is possible. MiXCR was run by TCRdb on the 5' RACE reads, yielding one entry per CDR3 protein. Of 40,000 or so distinct CDR3 sequences listed, around 6.3% are singletons. This sample is part of a study of T-cell memory formation after mild COVID-19. Germline V gene data show CDR1 as SSHAT and CDR2 as FNYEAQ (reference sequence). This CDR3 is 13 amino acids long. The chain links TRBV7-7 to TRBJ2-5, with TRBD2 matching 7 bases. Specimen: PBMCs or a T cell subset sorted from them (not recorded which). This TCR was recovered from an adult who had mild COVID-19 (a few samples of this study predate the infection). Cell type and time point are not known. The CDR3 DNA sequence: TGTGCTAGCAGCCCCGGGGGGTTGCAGACCCAGTACTTC. This translates into CASSPGGLQTQYF.